This T cell receptor beta chain derives from a study of OX40 agonist ivuxolimab in advanced cancers. Study-wide background: Around 40% of patients had received prior checkpoint inhibitor therapy.

Only in-frame clones appear in the TCRdb table, and some are missing; sequencing was by immunoSEQ multiplex PCR. The sample has around 25,000 clones; around 83% are singletons. Germline values: CDR1 SNHLY, CDR2 FYNNEI. This CDR3 has 15 amino acids. V was pared by 0 bases and J by 4 bases, with 9 bases between. The genes are TRBV2 and TRBJ2-2; a possible D gene is TRBD2 (5 bases). Sequencing was performed on CD4+ or CD8+ T cells sorted from blood, taken in a trial of the OX40 agonist ivuxolimab. This TCR was recovered from an adult with an advanced solid tumor such as melanoma, head and neck, liver or kidney cancer. The CDR3: CASSEARLATGELFF. The CDR3 nucleotides read TGTGCCAGCAGTGAAGCGAGGCTAGCCACCGGGGAGCTGTTTTTT.